The clone carrying this TCR beta chain has only a few counts. The antigen is undetermined. Germline lookup yields CDR1 MNHEY and CDR2 SVGAGI. V trimming: 2 bases; J trimming: 11 bases; junction bases outside the gene matches: 9. This CDR3 comprises 15 residues. The record originates from a study of siplizumab effects on memory and regulatory T cells. Study results and caveats: In controls, 26.9% of mappable alloreactive CD4+ clones were Treg-derived on average, versus roughly 69% with siplizumab. Naive T cells appeared more diverse than memory cells and seemed to be major alloresponse contributors.

Assaying covered 85,000 to 100,000 TCR templates per sample. Libraries were prepared by immunoSEQ multiplex PCR; TCRdb keeps only in-frame clonotypes and omits some of them. Of some 100,000 clones in the sample, more than 85% were seen once. The chain links TRBV6-5 to TRBJ1-5; 10 positions agree with TRBD1. The clonotype comes from a human donor in good health. Some clones in this sample may be carry-over from other donors' samples. The source material was CD4+ T cells sorted from blood. CDR3: CASSYAGTGVGAQHF. DNA for the CDR3: TGTGCCAGCAGTTACGCCGGGACAGGGGTAGGGGCCCAGCATTTT.